This entry lists 14 T cell receptor beta chains sequenced from one sample in a study of regulatory dendritic cells for organ transplantation. The table came from immunoSEQ multiplex PCR; TCRdb's copy has only in-frame clones and leaves some out. The sample consists of over 10,000 clones, roughly nine tenths of them appearing once. Their cognate antigens are unknown. Sorted T cells were CFSE-labeled and cultured roughly five days with allogeneic regulatory or mature dendritic cells at 1:10. The sequenced sample was naive CD8+ T cells from blood cultured with regulatory dendritic cells. As for subset: CD45RA+ naive T cells. All receptors derive from a human donor in good health.

This clone was detected only once. The chain joins TRBV5-6 to TRBJ2-5; perhaps TRBD1 as D (5 bases). This CDR3 is built from 14 residues. V shed 5 bases and J shed 4 bases, with 15 bases lying between them. Germline-derived CDR1 and CDR2 are SGHDT and YYEEEE. The DNA of the CDR3 is TGTGCCAGCAGTCAGGGCCTCGAGGTAGAGACCCAGTACTTC. This sequence encodes CASSQGLEVETQYF. Using reference TRBV5-6 and TRBJ2-5 for the parts outside the CDR3, the full variable domain is DAGVTQSPTHLIKTRGQQVTLRCSPKSGHDTVSWYQQALGQGPQFIFQYYEEEERQRGNFPDRFSGHQFPNYSSELNVNALLLGDSALYLCASSQGLEVETQYFGPGTRLLVL.

The chain is built from TRBV30 and TRBJ1-1, with a weak D call TRBD1 (5 bases). Trimming removed 2 bases at V and 4 bases at J, with 11 bases between. CDR1 and CDR2 from the germline V gene are GTSNPN and SVGIG (reference sequence). The CDR3 runs 13 residues. CDR3 nucleotides: TGTGCCTGGAGTCTGGAGGGGATCACTGAAGCTTTCTTT. Amino acid sequence: CAWSLEGITEAFF.

The chain couples TRBV25-1 to TRBJ2-7; D unclear. The CDR3 has 15 amino acids. V gave up 1 base and J gave up 2 bases, with 12 bases separating them. CDR1 is MGHDK and CDR2 is SYGVNS in the germline V gene. CDR3 sequence: CASSEWPGPTYEQYF. DNA of the CDR3: TGTGCCAGCAGTGAATGGCCAGGTCCGACCTACGAGCAGTACTTC.

The CDR3: CASRDRDTNYGYTF. CDR3 bases: TGTGCCAGCAGAGACAGGGACACTAACTATGGCTACACCTTC. The chain carries TRBV2 and TRBJ1-2; 7 positions agree with TRBD1. This CDR3 contains 14 residues. CDR1 is SNHLY, CDR2 FYNNEI, per germline. V lost 6 bases, J lost 0 bases, and 4 bases stayed unmatched. The full variable domain, completed using reference TRBV2 and TRBJ1-2, is EPEVTQTPSHQVTQMGQEVILRCVPISNHLYFYWYRQILGQKVEFLVSFYNNEISEKSEIFDDQFSVERPDGSNFTLKIRSTKLEDSAMYFCASRDRDTNYGYTFGSGTRLTVV.

The rearrangement uses TRBV2 and TRBJ1-4; a possible D gene is TRBD1 (5 bases). The germline gives CDR1 SNHLY, CDR2 FYNNEI. Trimming pared 2 bases from V and 8 bases from J, leaving 15 bases between. The CDR3 covers 15 residues. The CDR3 loop reads CASSESVREGEKLFF. The DNA of the CDR3 is TGTGCCAGCAGTGAATCAGTCAGGGAGGGGGAAAAACTGTTTTTT.

The rearrangement uses TRBV7-9 and TRBJ1-5; D not certain. The CDR3 loop spans 15 amino acids. Trimming stripped 4 bases from V and 4 bases from J, with 14 bases between. Germline values: CDR1 SEHNR, CDR2 FQNEAQ (reference sequence). Written as DNA, the CDR3 is TGTGCCAGCAGCTCGACAAAAGAAGTTAATCAGCCCCAGCATTTT. Its translation is CASSSTKEVNQPQHF.

The rearrangement uses TRBV9 and TRBJ1-2; D is unclear. Trimming cost V 4 bases and J 5 bases, with 12 bases left between them. Germline CDR1 and CDR2: SGDLS and YYNGEE. The CDR3 totals 13 residues. CDR3: CASSPKLGYGYTF. For the CDR3, the DNA is TGTGCCAGCAGCCCAAAGTTGGGATATGGCTACACCTTC.

The chain links TRBV28 to TRBJ2-3; 9 nucleotides match TRBD2. V was pared by 6 bases and J by 3 bases, with 4 bases of the junction left unmatched. The CDR3 has 14 amino acids. Germline CDR1 MDHEN, CDR2 SYDVKM. CDR3 residues: CASRLAGDTDTQYF. In nucleotides, the CDR3 is TGTGCCAGCAGATTAGCGGGAGATACAGATACGCAGTATTTT. Looking up the rest from reference TRBV28 and TRBJ2-3 gives the full variable domain: DVKVTQSSRYLVKRTGEKVFLECVQDMDHENMFWYRQDPGLGLRLIYFSYDVKMKEKGDIPEGYSVSREKKERFSLILESASTNQTSMYLCASRLAGDTDTQYFGPGTRLTVL.

This sequence joins TRBV5-4 and TRBJ2-7, with 8 positions matching TRBD1. Losses at the gene ends were 3 bases for V and 6 bases for J; bases not matched to a gene: 5. This CDR3 is 13 amino acids long. The germline V gene has CDR1 SGHNT and CDR2 YYREEE (reference sequence). This chain's CDR3 is CASSYGQGGEQYF. The CDR3 nucleotides are TGTGCCAGCAGCTACGGACAGGGAGGCGAGCAGTACTTC.

The J gene is TRBJ2-5, the V gene TRBV28; D gene ambiguous. Germline values: CDR1 MDHEN, CDR2 SYDVKM. The CDR3 is 13 amino acids. The germline V and J ends were trimmed by 3 bases and 3 bases, with 8 bases remaining between them. The CDR3 spells CASSFRLKETQYF. Here the CDR3 DNA reads TGTGCCAGCAGTTTTAGACTTAAAGAGACCCAGTACTTC.

As DNA, the CDR3 is TGTGCCAGCAGCTTAGTAGCGAACACCGGGGAGCTGTTTTTT. It yields the protein CASSLVANTGELFF. The chain combines TRBV13 with TRBJ2-2; D uncertain. V was shortened by 1 base and J by 0 bases, with 3 bases between the two germline ends. CDR3 length: 14 amino acids. Per the germline V gene, CDR1 is PRHDT and CDR2 is FYEKMQ (reference sequence).

V and J are TRBV13 and TRBJ2-7; tentatively, D is TRBD2 (5 bases). The V end lost 7 bases, the J end lost 12 bases, and 13 bases lay between the germline ends. CDR3 length: 10 residues. Germline V gives CDR1 PRHDT, CDR2 FYEKMQ (reference sequence). CDR3 loop: CASTARGRYF. The DNA of the CDR3 is TGTGCCAGCACCGCTCGGGGTCGGTACTTC.

The J gene is TRBJ2-7, the V gene TRBV29-1; a weak D match, TRBD1 (7 bases). Trimming stripped 4 bases from V and 0 bases from J, with 10 bases between. This CDR3 is built from 13 residues. CDR1 and CDR2 from the germline V gene are SQVTM and ANQGSEA. CDR3 loop: CSVAQGGSYEQYF. In DNA form, the CDR3 reads TGCAGCGTTGCGCAGGGGGGCTCCTACGAGCAGTACTTC.

CDR3 sequence: CASSFRTGANEQFF. The CDR3 nucleotides read TGTGCCAGCAGTTTTCGGACAGGGGCGAATGAGCAGTTCTTC. The V and J genes are TRBV28 and TRBJ2-1; 9 bases are a match to TRBD1. The J segment lost 7 bases and the V segment lost 3 bases, leaving 4 bases of the junction unmatched. The CDR3 runs 14 residues. The germline gives CDR1 MDHEN, CDR2 SYDVKM.